This T cell receptor beta chain was sequenced in a study of blood T cell repertoires in COVID-19. Background on the study: Sources were T cells, B-cell-depleted T cells, or PBMCs; the material itself was cDNA or gDNA.

Profiling relied on immunoSEQ multiplex PCR, and the TCRdb table lists in-frame clones only, not all of them. The sample holds hundreds of thousands of clones, 70% to 90% seen once. In Cohort 3, a recovered donor had either two negative PCRs, clearance, or symptom resolution. Deletions cut 1 base from V and 5 bases from J, with 9 bases between. Germline lookup yields CDR1 SGHKS and CDR2 YYEKEE (reference sequence). This CDR3 comprises 13 residues. The receptor comes from a woman under 40 who had recovered from COVID-19. The rearrangement joins TRBV5-5 to TRBJ1-1; D gene unclear. The sample consisted of PBMCs or T cells enriched from blood (not recorded which). The CDR3 nucleotides read TGTGCCAGCAGCTTGTCCGGGAAAACTGAAGCTTTCTTT. This encodes CASSLSGKTEAFF. The full variable domain, in which reference TRBV5-5 and TRBJ1-1 provide the parts outside the CDR3, is DAGVTQSPTHLIKTRGQQVTLRCSPISGHKSVSWYQQVLGQGPQFIFQYYEKEERGRGNFPDRFSARQFPNYSSELNVNALLLGDSALYLCASSLSGKTEAFFGQGTRLTVV.